A selection of T cell receptor beta chains follows, all from one sample in a study of blood T cell repertoires in COVID-19. This table comes from immunoSEQ multiplex PCR, and its TCRdb copy is limited to in-frame clones, with some not included. The sample contains some 180,000 clones, about four fifths of which appear only once. Material for sequencing was peripheral blood. The origin of the receptors is a human donor in a cohort sampled during active COVID-19. Each CDR3 is given with its conserved first and last residue. Each record gives: D gene, J gene, V gene, clone size, CDR3 protein, CDR3 DNA. D genes are given only for firm matches. Part of the rows lack a size; the others show once, few, many or a class for expanded clones.

. TRBJ2-3 TRBV6-5 . CASSMVQVSTDTQYF TGTGCCAGCAGTATGGTCCAGGTGAGCACAGATACGCAGTATTTT
. TRBJ2-7 TRBV3-1/TRBV3-2 . CASSPQGREEQYF TGTGCCAGCAGCCCCCAGGGGCGAGAGGAGCAGTACTTC
. TRBJ1-1 TRBV2 . CASSEHPRGSQAFF TGTGCCAGCAGTGAACACCCCCGGGGGTCTCAAGCTTTCTTT
. TRBJ1-5 TRBV10-1 once CASSDGVGQPQHF TGCGCCAGCAGTGACGGGGTGGGTCAGCCCCAGCATTTT
. TRBJ1-2 TRBV20-1 . CSASVAYGYTF TGCAGTGCTAGTGTGGCCTATGGCTACACCTTC
. TRBJ2-3 TRBV7-8 . CASSSPPRTDTQYF TGTGCCAGCAGCTCCCCCCCTCGCACAGATACGCAGTATTTT
. TRBJ2-1 TRBV6-4 . CASSTTGQGGDNEQFF TGTGCCAGCAGTACTACAGGACAGGGAGGGGACAATGAGCAGTTCTTC
TRBD2 TRBJ2-7 TRBV19 . CASSIVASGAYEQYF TGTGCCAGTAGTATAGTGGCTAGCGGGGCCTACGAGCAGTACTTC
TRBD1 TRBJ1-2 TRBV11-2 . CASSRQGQNYGYTF TGTGCCAGCAGCAGACAGGGTCAGAACTATGGCTACACCTTC
. TRBJ1-5 TRBV9 . CASSADSFNQPQHF TGTGCCAGCAGCGCTGACAGTTTCAATCAGCCCCAGCATTTT
TRBD2 TRBJ2-7 TRBV7-2 . CASSLVSAGGTYEQYF TGTGCCAGCAGCTTAGTATCGGCGGGGGGGACCTACGAGCAGTACTTC
. TRBJ2-7 TRBV20-1 . CSASARVPESYEQYF TGCAGTGCTAGTGCTCGGGTGCCGGAGTCCTACGAGCAGTACTTC
. TRBJ2-3 TRBV14 . CASSAIQGLADTQYF TGTGCCAGCAGCGCCATACAGGGGCTAGCGGATACGCAGTATTTT
TRBD1 TRBJ1-1 TRBV9 . CASSVDIGQGVGTEAFF TGTGCCAGCAGCGTAGACATCGGACAGGGGGTCGGCACTGAAGCTTTCTTT
TRBD2 TRBJ2-1 TRBV24-1 . CATSDRGSGDYNEQFF TGTGCCACCAGTGATCGGGGTAGCGGGGACTACAATGAGCAGTTCTTC
TRBD1 TRBJ1-2 TRBV6-5 . CASSRTGANYGYTF TGTGCCAGCAGTCGGACAGGGGCCAACTATGGCTACACCTTC
. TRBJ2-5 TRBV13 . CASSLPTEQETQYF TGTGCCAGCAGCTTACCGACTGAACAAGAGACCCAGTACTTC
. TRBJ2-1 TRBV30 . CAWSVGGIDQFF TGTGCCTGGAGTGTAGGAGGGATTGACCAGTTCTTC
TRBD1 TRBJ2-1 TRBV29-1 . CSGKTGGQFF TGCAGCGGTAAAACAGGGGGTCAGTTCTTC
. TRBJ1-2 TRBV29-1 once CSVDTFDYGYTF TGCAGCGTTGACACTTTCGACTATGGCTACACCTTC
. TRBJ1-2 TRBV3-1/TRBV3-2 . CASTPSAGGDYGYTF TGTGCCAGCACCCCATCGGCAGGAGGGGACTATGGCTACACCTTC
TRBD2 TRBJ2-1 TRBV7-3 . CASSPPSGGYNEQFF TGTGCCAGCAGCCCTCCTAGCGGGGGTTACAATGAGCAGTTCTTC
. TRBJ2-1 TRBV7-2 . CASCFSGSSYNEQFF TGTGCCAGTTGCTTTAGCGGTAGCTCCTACAATGAGCAGTTCTTC
TRBD1 TRBJ1-1 TRBV30 . CAWSAGGAEDTEAFF TGTGCCTGGAGCGCAGGGGGCGCTGAGGACACTGAAGCTTTCTTT
. TRBJ1-5 TRBV5-1 . CASSSQRGNNQPQHF TGCGCCAGCAGCTCGCAGAGAGGGAACAATCAGCCCCAGCATTTT
TRBD1 TRBJ1-2 TRBV5-1 . CASSFGGQGALHGYTF TGCGCCAGCAGCTTTGGGGGACAGGGGGCGCTTCATGGCTACACCTTC
. TRBJ1-1 TRBV28 few CASSPTTEDNTEAFF TGTGCCAGCAGCCCTACGACGGAGGACAACACTGAAGCTTTCTTT
. TRBJ1-2 TRBV11-2 . CASSLDRGTQYGYTF TGTGCCAGCAGCTTAGATCGGGGGACCCAATATGGCTACACCTTC
TRBD1 TRBJ1-3 TRBV5-5 . CASSLRRTGGDTIYF TGTGCCAGCAGCCTACGGCGGACAGGGGGGGACACCATATATTTT
. TRBJ2-5 TRBV6-2/TRBV6-3 once CASSARGRVGETQYF TGTGCCAGCAGTGCTAGGGGTAGAGTAGGAGAGACCCAGTACTTC
TRBD1 TRBJ2-7 TRBV12-3/TRBV12-4 . CASSSGTGNEQYF TGTGCCAGCAGTTCCGGGACAGGGAACGAGCAGTACTTC
TRBD2 TRBJ2-1 TRBV2 . CASSEGGLAGKGEQFF TGTGCCAGCAGTGAAGGTGGACTAGCGGGGAAGGGTGAGCAGTTCTTC
TRBD2 TRBJ2-5 TRBV9 once CASSVIAGAQETQYF TGTGCCAGCAGCGTAATAGCGGGGGCCCAAGAGACCCAGTACTTC
TRBD1 TRBJ2-7 TRBV6-2/TRBV6-3 . CASSKHPDRGGEQYF TGTGCCAGCAGTAAACACCCCGACAGGGGAGGCGAGCAGTACTTC
TRBD1 TRBJ2-7 TRBV12-3/TRBV12-4 . CASSLSQGDIDF TGTGCCAGCAGTTTAAGCCAGGGGGATATCGACTTC
. TRBJ2-7 TRBV19 . CASSTDGRRLGGEQYF TGTGCCAGTAGTACCGACGGACGGCGGTTGGGAGGCGAGCAGTACTTC
. TRBJ2-7 TRBV6-6 . CASSYGQFYEQYF TGTGCCAGCAGTTACGGACAGTTCTACGAGCAGTACTTC
TRBD1 TRBJ2-3 TRBV5-1 . CASSWGQTDTDTQYF TGCGCCAGCAGCTGGGGACAGACGGACACAGATACGCAGTATTTT
TRBD1 TRBJ1-5 TRBV2 . CASRSGTGGNQPQHF TGTGCCAGCAGATCCGGGACAGGGGGCAATCAGCCCCAGCATTTT
TRBD2 TRBJ2-5 TRBV4-1 once CASSQDQFGSGGDQETQYF TGCGCCAGCAGCCAAGATCAGTTTGGGAGCGGGGGAGACCAAGAGACCCAGTACTTC
. TRBJ2-3 TRBV29-1 . CSVQYDRASTDTQYF TGCAGCGTCCAATACGACAGAGCTAGCACAGATACGCAGTATTTT
. TRBJ2-2 TRBV7-2 . CASSLAVTEGSGELFF TGTGCCAGCAGCTTAGCCGTGACAGAAGGATCCGGGGAGCTGTTTTTT
TRBD1 TRBJ1-1 TRBV15 . CATSPEMAEDRGRETEAFF TGTGCCACCAGCCCTGAGATGGCCGAGGACAGGGGGCGGGAGACTGAAGCTTTCTTT
. TRBJ1-1 TRBV7-9 few CASSLADRLNTEAFF TGTGCCAGCAGCTTAGCTGACAGGTTGAACACTGAAGCTTTCTTT
TRBD1 TRBJ2-2 TRBV27 . CASSLGQGGSRELFF TGTGCCAGCAGTTTGGGACAGGGCGGAAGCCGGGAGCTGTTTTTT
. TRBJ2-3 TRBV7-3 . CASSTGSDTQYF TGTGCCAGCAGCACAGGGTCAGATACGCAGTATTTT
TRBD2 TRBJ2-1 TRBV9 once CASSVGGAGGPGEQFF TGTGCCAGCAGCGTAGGCGGCGCGGGGGGGCCTGGGGAGCAGTTCTTC
TRBD2 TRBJ2-2 TRBV11-2 once CASTRDVAGAGGELFF TGTGCCAGCACCCGAGACGTAGCGGGGGCGGGCGGGGAGCTGTTTTTT